This section outlines one T cell receptor (beta chain) sequence together with its context. This sample is drawn from a study of blood T cell repertoires in COVID-19. Measured with immunoSEQ multiplex PCR; TCRdb has only the in-frame clones, and not every one. The table has some 200,000 clones, about 91% seen once. This CDR3 spans 13 amino acids. CDR1 is MGHRA, CDR2 YSYEKL, per germline. Trimming shortened V by 5 bases and J by 2 bases, and 9 bases separated the two germline ends. Material for sequencing was peripheral blood. J is TRBJ1-2 and V is TRBV4-1, with D tentatively TRBD1 (6 bases). This TCR was sampled from a woman aged 40 to 50 with acute or convalescent COVID-19. CDR3 nucleotide sequence: TGCGCCAGCAGCTCAGACAGGAACTATGGCTACACCTTC. This translates into CASSSDRNYGYTF.